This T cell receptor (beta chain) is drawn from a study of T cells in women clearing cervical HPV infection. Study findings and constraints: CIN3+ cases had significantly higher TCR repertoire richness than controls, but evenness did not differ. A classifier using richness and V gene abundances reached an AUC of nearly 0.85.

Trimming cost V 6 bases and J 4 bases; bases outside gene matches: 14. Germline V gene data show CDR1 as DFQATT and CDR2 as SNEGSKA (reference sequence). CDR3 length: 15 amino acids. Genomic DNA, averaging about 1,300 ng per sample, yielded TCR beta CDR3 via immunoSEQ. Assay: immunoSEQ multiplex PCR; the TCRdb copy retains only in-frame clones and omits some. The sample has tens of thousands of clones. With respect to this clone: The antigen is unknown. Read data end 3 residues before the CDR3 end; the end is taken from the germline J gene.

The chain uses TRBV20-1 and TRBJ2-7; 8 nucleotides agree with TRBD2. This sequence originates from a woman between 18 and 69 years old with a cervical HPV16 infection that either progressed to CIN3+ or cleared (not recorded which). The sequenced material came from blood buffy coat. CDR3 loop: CSAHTPRGGGYEQYF. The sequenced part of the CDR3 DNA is TGCAGTGCACATACTCCCCGGGGGGGTGGGTACGAG.